The rows below give T cell receptor beta chains drawn from one sample of a study of blood T cell repertoires in COVID-19. The method was immunoSEQ multiplex PCR; TCRdb's version includes in-frame clones alone and lacks a portion of them. The table records approximately 220,000 clones, roughly 80% of them present only once. The material sequenced was peripheral blood. The source is an elderly woman with acute or convalescent COVID-19. The CDR3 runs from the conserved cysteine through the conserved F or W. A D gene is named only where the DNA matches it firmly.

v_gene,d_gene,CDR3aa
TRBV3-1/TRBV3-2,-,CASSQESHYGYTF
TRBV24-1,TRBD1,CATLRGQNF
TRBV5-1,TRBD2,CASSPMGLASSYEQYF
TRBV10-3,TRBD2,CAIRSDTSGGAGEQYF
TRBV7-8,TRBD1,CASSFIGQGNIQYF
TRBV7-3,TRBD2,CASSSLGLARQFF
TRBV6-5,-,CASRTSGTWYGYTF
TRBV5-4,-,CASSFQQGLLETQYF
TRBV25-1,TRBD2,CASSEYRRGGGNNEQFF
TRBV19,TRBD1,CASSIESGGGSYTF
TRBV11-1,TRBD2,CASSLGDYPPGELFF
TRBV7-3,TRBD2,CASSPTSGSLTDTQYF
TRBV5-6,-,CASSPEGWDENSYEQYF
TRBV2,-,CASSPRDTSETQYF
TRBV6-4,TRBD1,CASSLNRGATNEKLFF
TRBV7-9,TRBD1,CASSSTGYTNQPQHF
TRBV6-5,TRBD1,CASSRQGVDTEAFF
TRBV18,-,CASSPPVSPNNEQFF
TRBV19,TRBD2,CASSKTSGRYNEQFF
TRBV30,TRBD1,CAWGGTAYTEAFF
TRBV4-2,TRBD2,CASSQEEYGGAGARLGETQYF
TRBV10-1,TRBD2,CASSEWTSGAYNEQFF
TRBV27,-,CASSPGSQTYGYTF
TRBV6-6,TRBD1,CASTGQGYEKLFF
TRBV3-1/TRBV3-2,-,CASSQSGAGAMLRAQYF
TRBV5-1,TRBD2,CASSNLGQGGTSGMKETQYF
TRBV6-5,TRBD1,CASSGRDRGAFF
TRBV25-1,-,CATSFQGGDTQYF
TRBV6-6,TRBD1,CASSRGTGLYGYTF
TRBV29-1,TRBD2,CSVGLAEDTQYF
TRBV10-3,TRBD1,CATIPPTGGPEGYTF
TRBV7-9,TRBD2,CASSLASGDAYNEQFF
TRBV19,-,CASSIGPQETQYF
TRBV5-1,-,CASSIGQRTYNEQFF
TRBV2,-,CASGTGTNTGELFF
TRBV14,TRBD1,CASSLRQGAYNSPLHF
TRBV6-2/TRBV6-3,TRBD2,CASSYRAVAGITDTQYF
TRBV5-1,-,CASSLQDEQYF
TRBV10-3,TRBD2,CAISGAGPGLTDTQYF
TRBV7-9,TRBD2,CASSPTSGRYNEQFF
TRBV5-1,TRBD2,CASSPRLAGNTGELFF
TRBV19,-,CASSIGGTLNTEAFF
TRBV11-2,-,CASSLGAKNIQYF
TRBV29-1,-,CSVDKGLPYNEQFF
TRBV3-1/TRBV3-2,-,CASGRTWMNTEAFF
TRBV30,-,CAWRGLQGLYEQYF
TRBV4-2,TRBD2,CASSQETSGGPASEQYF
TRBV6-6,-,CASSNEQGYTGELFF
TRBV9,TRBD1,CASSTRTGEDEKLFF
TRBV5-4,TRBD1,CASSRDRNTEAFF
TRBV11-2,TRBD1,CASSAGDRAYEQYF
TRBV5-1,TRBD1,CASSPQGPRTGELFF
TRBV3-1/TRBV3-2,-,CASSQVGSQPQHF
TRBV4-2,-,CASSQARDRGTEAFF
TRBV18,-,CASSPLDRPLIGGYTF
TRBV6-5,-,CASSITGIYNSPLHF
TRBV28,-,CASVLNTEAFF
TRBV3-1/TRBV3-2,TRBD2,CASSHGSGGAGFF
TRBV6-5,-,CASSYGGQPQHF
TRBV19,TRBD1,CASRSGQGANQPQHF